What follows are 13 T cell receptor beta chains derived from one specimen sequenced in a study of blood T cells in healthy people across ages. A J-beta primer mix and a sample-barcoded 5' primer were used in a second PCR of about 7 to 11 cycles. In TCRdb, the 5' RACE reads were re-called with MiXCR into one record per CDR3 protein. Found here are roughly 1,100,000 distinct CDR3 sequences, 20% to 25% of them singletons; the top ten hold about 0.72%. This sample also appeared in a second study, on T cells of mothers and their children.

Material: blood. The receptors originated from a girl aged 2 to 10 in good health.

The table lists this clonotype with a few counts. This chain connects TRBV3-1 to TRBJ2-4; no clear D. The V gene lost 4 bases and the J gene lost 7 bases, with 20 bases spanning the gap. The CDR3 consists of 16 residues. Germline V gene lookup returns CDR1 LGHDT and CDR2 YNNKEL (reference sequence). This chain's CDR3 is CASSLRPPRTANIQYF. The CDR3 region has the DNA TGTGCCAGCAGCCTACGCCCCCCTAGAACTGCTAACATTCAGTACTTC.

This clonotype was seen just once. This sequence joins TRBV3-1 and TRBJ2-2; D possibly corresponds to TRBD2 (6 bases). This CDR3 contains 14 residues. Germline V lookup: CDR1 LGHDT, CDR2 YNNKEL (reference sequence). V shed 8 bases and J shed 5 bases, with 15 bases lying between them. The CDR3 DNA is TGTGCCAGCGGGCGGGAAGGGAGTACCGGGGAGCTGTTTTTT. Protein: CASGREGSTGELFF.

In its sample, this clonotype was seen a few times. The chain couples TRBV6-1 to TRBJ2-3; 9 nucleotides agree with TRBD2. Germline CDR1 MNHNS, CDR2 SASEGT. The CDR3 has 14 residues. J gave up 6 bases and V 3 bases, and 4 bases lay outside the gene matches. The CDR3 DNA is TGTGCCAGCAGTGAGACTAGCGGACCCGATACGCAGTATTTT. Residues: CASSETSGPDTQYF.

The DNA of the CDR3 is TGTGCCACCCTTTTGGCACCCAACTCTGGAAACACCATATATTTT. The encoded protein is CATLLAPNSGNTIYF. The chain has TRBV6-5 and TRBJ1-3; D is ambiguous. Looked up from germline, CDR1 is MNHEY and CDR2 is SVGAGI. V lost 10 bases and J 0 bases, leaving 16 bases between the germline ends. CDR3 length: 15 residues.

The chain uses TRBV4-1 and TRBJ2-1; 12 bases map to TRBD2. There are 18 residues in the CDR3. From germline, CDR1 is MGHRA and CDR2 YSYEKL. Losses at the gene ends were 3 bases for V and 10 bases for J; bases not matched to a gene: 16. CDR3 coding DNA: TGCGCCAGCAGCCAGGTACCTAGCGGGGGGGCCAAGCATCGGGAGCAGTTCTTC. Its protein product is CASSQVPSGGAKHREQFF.

This clonotype was counted a few times. The chain joins TRBV2 to TRBJ2-5; D is undetermined. V lost 5 bases, J lost 5 bases, and 12 bases lay in between. This CDR3 is 13 amino acids long. Germline values: CDR1 SNHLY, CDR2 FYNNEI. The CDR3 nucleotides are TGTGCCAGCAGTATAGCAGTAAGGGAGACCCAGTACTTC. The encoded protein is CASSIAVRETQYF. Combining the CDR3 with reference TRBV2 and TRBJ2-5 gives the whole variable domain EPEVTQTPSHQVTQMGQEVILRCVPISNHLYFYWYRQILGQKVEFLVSFYNNEISEKSEIFDDQFSVERPDGSNFTLKIRSTKLEDSAMYFCASSIAVRETQYFGPGTRLLVL.

The rearrangement links TRBV12-5 to TRBJ2-5; D tentatively reads TRBD1 or TRBD2 (5 bases each). V lost 4 bases and J 3 bases, leaving 27 bases between the germline ends. CDR3 length: 19 residues. The germline CDR1 and CDR2 sequences are LGHNT and FRNRAP. The CDR3 here is CASGWQLLENGQGEETQYF. The CDR3 coding sequence is TGTGCTAGTGGTTGGCAACTCCTAGAAAATGGGCAGGGAGAAGAGACCCAGTACTTC.

A few counts support this clonotype. The genes are TRBV9 and TRBJ2-1; D ambiguous. V was trimmed by 4 bases and J by 5 bases, leaving 13 bases between them. Germline V gene data show CDR1 as SGDLS and CDR2 as YYNGEE. CDR3 length: 14 residues. The CDR3 region is CASSPQGWDNEQFF. The CDR3 coding sequence is TGTGCCAGCAGCCCCCAAGGGTGGGACAATGAGCAGTTCTTC. The full variable domain, completed using reference TRBV9 and TRBJ2-1, is DSGVTQTPKHLITATGQRVTLRCSPRSGDLSVYWYQQSLDQGLQFLIQYYNGEERAKGNILERFSAQQFPDLHSELNLSSLELGDSALYFCASSPQGWDNEQFFGPGTRLTVL.

This clonotype was seen a handful of times. The chain links TRBV6-5 to TRBJ1-3; D is undetermined. Germline V gene data show CDR1 as MNHEY and CDR2 as SVGAGI. V was cut by 6 bases and J by 2 bases, with 8 bases left in between. There are 13 residues in the CDR3. The CDR3 DNA is TGTGCCAGCAGCCCCTTTACTGGAAACACCATATATTTT. It is translated as CASSPFTGNTIYF.

The J gene is TRBJ2-1, the V gene TRBV2, with a tentative D call TRBD1 (6 bases). V was shortened by 9 bases and J by 4 bases, with 19 bases between the two germline ends. Per the germline V gene, CDR1 is SNHLY and CDR2 is FYNNEI. The CDR3 totals 15 residues. CDR3 loop: CARKGGRGKYNEQFF. CDR3 DNA: TGTGCCAGAAAAGGTGGCAGGGGAAAATACAATGAGCAGTTCTTC.

The gene calls are TRBV28 and TRBJ2-7, with 11 bases that match TRBD2. This CDR3 spans 15 amino acids. Germline CDR1 and CDR2: MDHEN and SYDVKM. Trimming cost V 5 bases and J 5 bases; bases outside gene matches: 8. The CDR3 DNA reads TGTGCCAGCAGTCCGGGACTAGCGGCCAGCCACGAGCAGTACTTC. This encodes CASSPGLAASHEQYF.

CDR3 DNA sequence: TGCAGCGTTGATAAGCGGGAGGCCTACAATGAGCAGTTCTTC. This gives the protein CSVDKREAYNEQFF. This chain links TRBV29-1 with TRBJ2-1, with TRBD2 matching 9 bases. The germline CDR1 and CDR2 sequences are SQVTM and ANQGSEA. The J segment lost 2 bases and the V segment lost 3 bases, leaving 2 bases of the junction unmatched. The CDR3 spans 14 residues.

This clonotype has a handful of counts. This chain connects TRBV28 to TRBJ2-5; no clear D gene. The J call may not be correct, given that the DNA end is closer to TRBJ2-7. Germline values: CDR1 MDHEN, CDR2 SYDVKM. There are 12 residues in the CDR3. CDR3 region: CASSYASREQYF. CDR3 DNA sequence: TGTGCCAGCAGTTATGCTTCCCGCGAGCAGTACTTC.